The 8 T cell receptor beta chains given below trace back to one sample, sequenced in a study of blood T cells in healthy people across ages. Alongside a J-beta primer mix, a sample-barcoded 5' primer served in a second PCR lasting about 7 to 12 cycles. TCRdb re-analysed the 5' RACE reads in MiXCR, keeping a single row per CDR3 protein. The sample shows approximately 1.5 million distinct CDR3 sequences, about 31% of them seen only once. The specimen sequenced was blood. Every receptor here comes from a woman aged 25 to 39 in good health.

The CDR3 DNA is TGTGCCAGCATCCTCAAAGGGGTATACGGTGGCTACACCTTC. It yields the protein CASILKGVYGGYTF. The chain links TRBV12-3 or TRBV12-4 to TRBJ1-2; perhaps TRBD1 as D (5 bases). V was pared by 7 bases and J by 7 bases, with 19 bases between. The CDR3 is 14 amino acids.

The table lists this clonotype with a count of one. Being one base from a much bigger clone, this may be a read error. The genes are TRBV12-3 or TRBV12-4 and TRBJ2-5; D is unresolved. The CDR3 is 12 residues long. Trimming took off 5 bases at V and 9 bases at J, with 13 bases between the two ends. CDR3 sequence reads: CASSQLKVAQYF. The CDR3 DNA is TGTGCCAGCAGTCAGCTAAAGGTGGCCCAGTACTTC.

This clonotype was recorded a few times. CDR3 nucleotides: TGCGCCAGCATCTTGAACCGGGGTAAGGACGAGCAGTACTTC. This sequence encodes CASILNRGKDEQYF. The J gene is TRBJ2-5, the V gene TRBV10-1; D possibly corresponds to TRBD2 (5 bases). The J call may be faulty, since TRBJ2-7 better matches the DNA end. The CDR3 has 14 residues. Germline V gene lookup returns CDR1 WNHNN and CDR2 SYGVQD (reference sequence).

V gene TRBV2 combines with J gene TRBJ2-7, with 9 bases that match TRBD1. The CDR3 runs to 14 residues. Germline trimming cut 0 bases from V and 4 bases from J; bases unmatched to any gene: 1. Germline V gene lookup returns CDR1 SNHLY and CDR2 FYNNEI. The CDR3 DNA reads as TGTGCCAGCAGTGAAGCGGGACAGGGTTACGAGCAGTACTTC. Its protein product is CASSEAGQGYEQYF.

V usage is TRBV30 and J usage is TRBJ1-2; 7 nucleotides match TRBD1. The trim removed 2 bases at V and 8 bases at J, leaving 8 bases unmatched. CDR1 and CDR2 (germline): GTSNPN, SVGIG (reference sequence). The CDR3 extends over 13 amino acids. The CDR3 sequence is CAWSKQGTKGYTF. In DNA form, the CDR3 reads TGTGCCTGGAGTAAACAGGGGACAAAGGGCTACACCTTC.

The chain joins TRBV20-1 to TRBJ1-1; the D gene is possibly TRBD1 (6 bases). There are 13 residues in the CDR3. Germline loops: CDR1 DFQATT, CDR2 SNEGSKA (reference sequence). V lost 6 bases, J lost 0 bases, and 11 bases lay in between. CDR3 bases: TGCAGTGCCACGGGACATTTGAACACTGAAGCTTTCTTT. It is translated as CSATGHLNTEAFF.

This clonotype has more than one count but fewer than ten. The chain uses TRBV20-1 and TRBJ2-7; no firm D call. The V end lost 6 bases, the J end lost 1 base, and 13 bases lay between the germline ends. Per germline, CDR1 DFQATT and CDR2 SNEGSKA (reference sequence). The CDR3 extends over 13 amino acids. In DNA, the CDR3 is TGCAGTGCCCCCTGGTACGGTTCCTACGAGCAGTACTTC. Protein: CSAPWYGSYEQYF.

V and J are TRBV28 and TRBJ1-1; 8 positions agree with TRBD1. This CDR3 has 15 residues. The V segment lost 1 base and the J segment 5 bases; nucleotides outside the gene matches: 6. Germline V gene sequence: CDR1 MDHEN, CDR2 SYDVKM. The CDR3 spells CASSLLQGAKTEAFF. The CDR3 DNA follows: TGTGCCAGCAGTTTATTGCAGGGGGCTAAAACTGAAGCTTTCTTT. The variable domain in full, with the rest retrieved from reference TRBV28 and TRBJ1-1, is DVKVTQSSRYLVKRTGEKVFLECVQDMDHENMFWYRQDPGLGLRLIYFSYDVKMKEKGDIPEGYSVSREKKERFSLILESASTNQTSMYLCASSLLQGAKTEAFFGQGTRLTVV.